The present T cell receptor (beta chain) was sequenced within a study of cytomegalovirus exposure and HLA in healthy donors. Study-wide points: TCR beta chains numbering 150 to 200 were designated cytomegalovirus-associated. Sequences of the TCR beta chain were said to predict the HLA-A and HLA-B alleles of most subjects accurately.

This CDR3 region has 15 residues. The germline V gene has CDR1 MDHEN and CDR2 SYDVKM. Trimming took 7 bases from V and 7 from J, leaving 20 bases between them. Notes on this clone: Its antigen is unknown.

Use of 60 Vbeta and 13 Jbeta primers characterized the PCR. The table came from immunoSEQ multiplex PCR; TCRdb's copy has only in-frame clones and leaves some out. Of around 100,000 clones listed, roughly 70% are singletons. This receptor was obtained from a woman between 18 and 29 years old in good health and CMV-seropositive. Sequencing input: PBMCs. The chain carries TRBV28 and TRBJ1-5; D uncertain. The CDR3 coding sequence is TGTGCCAGCATACCCGGAGGTGGAGCCTTACAGCCCCAGCATTTT. Translation: CASIPGGGALQPQHF.